This T cell receptor (beta chain) was identified during a study of tumor-infiltrating lymphocytes in primary liver carcinoma. In regard to this clonotype: Antigen unknown.

Using a constant-region primer together with ProtoScript II reverse transcriptase, TCR beta cDNA was made from around 500 ng of total RNA. Sequencing libraries for TCR beta derived from three nested multiplex PCR rounds that used slightly modified ARM-PCR. Amplification in the first two PCR rounds was performed using TRBV1-TRBV30 forward primers and a C-beta reverse primer for around 10 cycles each. Each CDR3 protein gets one entry after TCRdb re-called the multiplex PCR reads with MiXCR. The profile shows about 320,000 distinct CDR3 sequences, 55% to 65% of them singletons. CDR3 length equals 14 residues. Looked up from germline, CDR1 is MNHEY and CDR2 is SMNVEV (reference sequence). The V gene lost 5 bases and the J gene lost 5 bases, with 15 bases spanning the gap. The study, taken as a whole, reports: Tumor samples exhibited a significantly greater top-250-clone fraction than blood samples (p = 0.039).

Germline DNA was extracted too, while blood RNA derived from unsorted whole blood. This clonotype was obtained from a man in his forties with primary liver carcinoma and hepatitis B virus infection. V usage is TRBV27 and J usage is TRBJ1-1; maybe TRBD1 (5 bases). Sequenced material: peripheral blood. This CDR3 is CASSTRGAGTEAFF. The CDR3, as DNA: TGTGCCAGCAGTACGAGGGGCGCGGGGACTGAAGCTTTCTTT.